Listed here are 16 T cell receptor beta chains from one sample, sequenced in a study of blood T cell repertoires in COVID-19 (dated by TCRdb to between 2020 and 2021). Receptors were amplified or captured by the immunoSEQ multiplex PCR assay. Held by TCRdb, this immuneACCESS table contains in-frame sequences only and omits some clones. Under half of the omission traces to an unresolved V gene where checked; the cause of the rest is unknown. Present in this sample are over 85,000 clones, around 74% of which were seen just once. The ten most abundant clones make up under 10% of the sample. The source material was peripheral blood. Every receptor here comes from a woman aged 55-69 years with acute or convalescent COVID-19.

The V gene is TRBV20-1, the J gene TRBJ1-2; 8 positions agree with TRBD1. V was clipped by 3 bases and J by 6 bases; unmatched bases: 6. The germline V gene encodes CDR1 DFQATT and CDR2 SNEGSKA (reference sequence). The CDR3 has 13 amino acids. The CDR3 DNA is TGCAGTGCTAGTCAGAGGACAGGGAATGGCTACACCTTC. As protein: CSASQRTGNGYTF.

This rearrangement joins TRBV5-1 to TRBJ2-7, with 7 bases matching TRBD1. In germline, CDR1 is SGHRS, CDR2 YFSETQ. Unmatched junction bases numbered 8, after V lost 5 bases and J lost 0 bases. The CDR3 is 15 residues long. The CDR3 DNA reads TGCGCCAGCAGTGCCACGGGACAGAGCTCCTACGAGCAGTACTTC. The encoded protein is CASSATGQSSYEQYF.

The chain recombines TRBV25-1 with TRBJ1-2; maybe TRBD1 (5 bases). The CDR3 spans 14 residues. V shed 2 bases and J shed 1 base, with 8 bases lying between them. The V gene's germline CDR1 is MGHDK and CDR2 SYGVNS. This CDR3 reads CASSEGGINYGYTF. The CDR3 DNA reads TGTGCCAGCAGTGAAGGGGGGATTAACTATGGCTACACCTTC.

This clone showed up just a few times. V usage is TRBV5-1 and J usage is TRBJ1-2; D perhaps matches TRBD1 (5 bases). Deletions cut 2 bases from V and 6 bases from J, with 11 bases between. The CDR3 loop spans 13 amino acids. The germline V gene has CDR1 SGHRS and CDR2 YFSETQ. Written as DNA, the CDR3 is TGCGCCAGCAGCTTTCCAGGGAAGCATGGCTACACCTTC. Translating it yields CASSFPGKHGYTF.

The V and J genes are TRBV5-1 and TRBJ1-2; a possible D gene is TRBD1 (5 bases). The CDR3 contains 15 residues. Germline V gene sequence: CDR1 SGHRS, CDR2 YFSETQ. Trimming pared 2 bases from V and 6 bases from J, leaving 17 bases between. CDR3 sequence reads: CASSFSPGTMDGYTF. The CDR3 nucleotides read TGCGCCAGCAGCTTTAGTCCAGGGACTATGGATGGCTACACCTTC.

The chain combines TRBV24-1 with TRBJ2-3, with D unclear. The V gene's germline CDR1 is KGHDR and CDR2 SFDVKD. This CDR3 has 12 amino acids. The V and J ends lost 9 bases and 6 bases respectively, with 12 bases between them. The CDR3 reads CATGSPQDTQYF. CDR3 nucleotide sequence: TGTGCCACCGGTAGCCCCCAGGATACGCAGTATTTT.

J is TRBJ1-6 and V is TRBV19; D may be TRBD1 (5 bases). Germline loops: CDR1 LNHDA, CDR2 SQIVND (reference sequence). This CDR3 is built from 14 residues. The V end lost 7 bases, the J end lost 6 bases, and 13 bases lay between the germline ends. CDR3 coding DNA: TGTGCCAGTAAGCCAGGGTTCGGTAATTCACCCCTCCACTTT. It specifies CASKPGFGNSPLHF.

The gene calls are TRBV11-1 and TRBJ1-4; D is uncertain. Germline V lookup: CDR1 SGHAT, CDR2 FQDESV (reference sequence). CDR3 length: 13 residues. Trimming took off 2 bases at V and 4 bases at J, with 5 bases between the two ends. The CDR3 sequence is CASSLRSNEKLFF. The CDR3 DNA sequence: TGTGCCAGCAGCTTACGTAGTAATGAAAAACTGTTTTTT.

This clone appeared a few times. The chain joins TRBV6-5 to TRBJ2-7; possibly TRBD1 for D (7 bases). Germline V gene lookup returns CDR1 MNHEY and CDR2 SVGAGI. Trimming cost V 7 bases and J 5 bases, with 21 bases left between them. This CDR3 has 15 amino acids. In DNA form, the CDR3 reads TGTGCCAGCAAACCCCTGAGGAGGGGGCTGAACGAGCAGTACTTC. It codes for CASKPLRRGLNEQYF.

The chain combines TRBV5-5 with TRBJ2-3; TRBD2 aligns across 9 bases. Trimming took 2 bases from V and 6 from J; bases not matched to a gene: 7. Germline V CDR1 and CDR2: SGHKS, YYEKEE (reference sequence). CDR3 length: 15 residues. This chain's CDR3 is CASSFSRGGLDTQYF. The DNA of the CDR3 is TGTGCCAGCAGCTTTTCGCGGGGGGGCTTGGATACGCAGTATTTT.

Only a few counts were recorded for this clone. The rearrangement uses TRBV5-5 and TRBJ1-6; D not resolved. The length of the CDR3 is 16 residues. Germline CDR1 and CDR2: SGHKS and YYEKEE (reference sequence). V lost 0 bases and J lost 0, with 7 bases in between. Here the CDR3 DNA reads TGTGCCAGCAGCTTGGACAGAAGCTCCTATAATTCACCCCTCCACTTT. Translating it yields CASSLDRSSYNSPLHF.

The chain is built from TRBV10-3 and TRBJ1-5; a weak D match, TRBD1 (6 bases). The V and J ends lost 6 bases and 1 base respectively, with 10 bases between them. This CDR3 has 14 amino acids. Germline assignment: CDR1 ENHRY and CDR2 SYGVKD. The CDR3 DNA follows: TGTGCCATCAGCGCAGGGGTGAGCAATCAGCCCCAGCATTTT. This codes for CAISAGVSNQPQHF.

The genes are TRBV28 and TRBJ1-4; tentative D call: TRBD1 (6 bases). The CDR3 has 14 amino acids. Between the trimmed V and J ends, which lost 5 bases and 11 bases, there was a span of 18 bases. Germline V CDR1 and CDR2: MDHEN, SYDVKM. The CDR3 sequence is CASSLVGASDKLFF. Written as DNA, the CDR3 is TGTGCCAGCAGTCTGGTGGGGGCTTCGGACAAACTGTTTTTT.

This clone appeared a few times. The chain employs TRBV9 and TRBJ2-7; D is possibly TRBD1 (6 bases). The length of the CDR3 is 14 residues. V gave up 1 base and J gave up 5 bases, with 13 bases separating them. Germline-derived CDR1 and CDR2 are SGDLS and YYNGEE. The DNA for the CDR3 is TGTGCCAGCAGCGTACTACAGGGAGAGGACGAGCAGTACTTC. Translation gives CASSVLQGEDEQYF.

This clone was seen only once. CDR3 residues: CASSSGLVGELFF. The DNA for the CDR3 is TGTGCCAGCAGTTCGGGACTAGTCGGGGAGCTGTTTTTT. This chain uses TRBV27 with TRBJ2-2; the match to TRBD2 covers 8 bases. CDR3 length: 13 residues. Germline CDR1 reads MNHEY; CDR2 reads SMNVEV (reference sequence). Trimming removed 4 bases from V and 7 bases from J; junction bases left unmatched: 2.

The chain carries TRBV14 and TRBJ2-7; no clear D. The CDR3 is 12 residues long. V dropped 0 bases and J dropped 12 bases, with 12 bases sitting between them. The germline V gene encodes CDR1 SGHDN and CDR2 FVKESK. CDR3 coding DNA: TGTGCCAGCAGCCAAGAGGGCGTTCGAAGGTACTTC. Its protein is CASSQEGVRRYF.